Following are 31 T cell receptor beta chains from one sample sequenced in a study of CD8+ T cells in alopecia areata. Extraction of RNA preceded its reverse transcription into cDNA, which served as the sequencing template. Data came from immunoSEQ multiplex PCR; TCRdb stores just in-frame clones and leaves some out. The sample shows almost 250,000 clones, 67% of them seen only once. The starting material was CD4+ T cells sorted from blood, obtained at week 0. These receptors were obtained from a human donor with alopecia areata.

In regard to this clone: This sample includes further DNA sequences coding for the same CDR3. V and J are TRBV30 and TRBJ1-1; D is unclear. The germline gives CDR1 GTSNPN, CDR2 SVGIG (reference sequence). Between the trimmed V and J ends, which lost 2 bases and 1 base, there was a span of 5 bases. CDR3 length: 12 residues. The CDR3 nucleotides read TGTGCCTGGAGTCCCACGAACACTGAAGCTTTCTTT. Translated, it gives CAWSPTNTEAFF.

This clone turned up a few times. The genes are TRBV30 and TRBJ1-4; D uncertain. V was clipped by 0 bases and J by 7 bases, with 15 bases between them. Per the germline V gene, CDR1 is GTSNPN and CDR2 is SVGIG (reference sequence). The CDR3 has 15 residues. CDR3 in amino acids: CAWSVSGPRSEKLFF. CDR3 bases: TGTGCCTGGAGTGTAAGCGGCCCAAGGAGTGAAAAACTGTTTTTT. Complete variable domain (other parts from reference TRBV30 and TRBJ1-4): SQTIHQWPATLVQPVGSPLSLECTVEGTSNPNLYWYRQAAGRGLQLLFYSVGIGQISSEVPQNLSASRPQDRQFILSSKKLLLSDSGFYLCAWSVSGPRSEKLFFGSGTQLSVL.

V and J are TRBV11-2 and TRBJ2-2; 9 bases fit TRBD1. The CDR3 extends over 14 amino acids. The trim removed 5 bases at V and 4 bases at J, leaving 2 bases unmatched. Germline V lookup: CDR1 SGHAT, CDR2 FQNNGV. CDR3 in amino acids: CASSNRGRTGELFF. DNA of the CDR3: TGTGCCAGCAGCAACAGGGGGCGCACCGGGGAGCTGTTTTTT.

The rearrangement links TRBV9 to TRBJ2-5; TRBD2 agrees at 7 bases. Germline CDR1 reads SGDLS; CDR2 reads YYNGEE. Losses at the gene ends were 4 bases for V and 2 bases for J; bases not matched to a gene: 2. CDR3 length equals 13 residues. This CDR3 reads CASSIGGQETQYF. For the CDR3, the DNA is TGTGCCAGCAGCATCGGGGGGCAAGAGACCCAGTACTTC.

The chain combines TRBV30 with TRBJ2-7, with 7 nucleotides matching TRBD1. The CDR3 has 11 residues. Trimming took 2 bases from V and 12 from J; bases not matched to a gene: 7. CDR1 GTSNPN and CDR2 SVGIG come from the germline V gene (reference sequence). CDR3 loop: CAWSSQGLGYF. CDR3 bases: TGTGCCTGGAGTTCACAGGGGCTGGGGTACTTC.

V and J are TRBV7-3 and TRBJ2-3; either TRBD1 or TRBD2 may fit D (5 bases each). The CDR3 contains 16 residues. V was trimmed by 5 bases and J by 4 bases, leaving 19 bases between them. Germline loops: CDR1 SGHTA, CDR2 FQGTGA. The CDR3 loop is CASSLLPGPRADTQYF. CDR3 nucleotide sequence: TGTGCCAGCAGCCTGCTCCCGGGACCGCGCGCAGATACGCAGTATTTT.

The chain couples TRBV19 to TRBJ1-1, with 9 positions matching TRBD1. The V gene's germline CDR1 is LNHDA and CDR2 SQIVND (reference sequence). J was trimmed by 4 bases and V by 1 base; bases with no gene match: 4. This CDR3 comprises 15 residues. CDR3 region: CASSIGTGVGTEAFF. The CDR3 DNA follows: TGTGCCAGTAGTATAGGGACAGGGGTCGGCACTGAAGCTTTCTTT.

The V gene is TRBV29-1, the J gene TRBJ1-3; D is undetermined. This CDR3 region has 12 residues. Trimming removed 4 bases from V and 2 bases from J, with 6 bases in between. CDR1 is SQVTM, CDR2 ANQGSEA, per germline. The CDR3 sequence is CSVGATGNTIYF. CDR3 nucleotide sequence: TGCAGCGTTGGGGCTACTGGAAACACCATATATTTT.

This clone was seen once. V and J are TRBV9 and TRBJ2-3, with D possibly being TRBD2 (5 bases). Germline CDR1 reads SGDLS; CDR2 reads YYNGEE. The CDR3 length is 15 residues. V was cut by 4 bases and J by 4 bases, with 16 bases left in between. The CDR3 region is CASSRITSHPDTQYF. DNA of the CDR3: TGTGCCAGCAGCCGGATTACTAGTCATCCAGATACGCAGTATTTT.

This chain uses TRBV14 with TRBJ2-3, with a tentative D call TRBD2 (5 bases). CDR1 is SGHDN, CDR2 FVKESK, per germline. V was trimmed by 1 base and J by 10 bases, leaving 9 bases between them. This CDR3 spans 12 amino acids. DNA for the CDR3: TGTGCCAGCAGCCAAGTTTACGGGGCGCAGTATTTT. This encodes CASSQVYGAQYF.

The V call is TRBV13, the J call TRBJ2-2; D is ambiguous. Germline V gene lookup returns CDR1 PRHDT and CDR2 FYEKMQ (reference sequence). Trimming left V 6 bases short and J 3 bases short, with 11 bases between. The CDR3 sequence is 14 residues long. CDR3 nucleotide sequence: TGTGCCAGCAGTGAAGTGAGGTACACCGGGGAGCTGTTTTTT. This gives the protein CASSEVRYTGELFF.

There are a few counts of this clone. J is TRBJ2-2 and V is TRBV5-1; 8 nucleotides agree with TRBD1. The germline gives CDR1 SGHRS, CDR2 YFSETQ. V trimming: 6 bases; J trimming: 4 bases; junction bases outside the gene matches: 5. CDR3 length: 14 amino acids. DNA for the CDR3: TGCGCCAGCATGGGGACAGGACGCACCGGGGAGCTGTTTTTT. Amino acid sequence: CASMGTGRTGELFF. Variable domain in full (rest from reference TRBV5-1 and TRBJ2-2): KAGVTQTPRYLIKTRGQQVTLSCSPISGHRSVSWYQQTPGQGLQFLFEYFSETQRNKGNFPGRFSGRQFSNSRSEMNVSTLELGDSALYLCASMGTGRTGELFFGEGSRLTVL.

There are a few counts of this clone. The chain has TRBV5-6 and TRBJ2-5, with D possibly matching TRBD2 (6 bases). Trimming stripped 4 bases from V and 0 bases from J, with 7 bases between. Germline CDR1 reads SGHDT; CDR2 reads YYEEEE. This CDR3 comprises 13 residues. The CDR3 DNA is TGTGCCAGCAGCGGGGGGTACCAAGAGACCCAGTACTTC. This codes for CASSGGYQETQYF.

CDR3 sequence reads: CASRPRQGFSSYEQYF. Here the CDR3 DNA reads TGTGCCAGCAGACCCCGCCAGGGGTTTAGTTCCTACGAGCAGTACTTC. This chain joins TRBV2 and TRBJ2-7, with a possible D match to TRBD1 (6 bases). Deletions cut 6 bases from V and 1 base from J, with 19 bases between. From germline, CDR1 is SNHLY and CDR2 FYNNEI. There are 16 residues in the CDR3.

The chain links TRBV5-1 to TRBJ2-7, with TRBD2 matching 7 bases. This CDR3 spans 14 amino acids. Germline V gives CDR1 SGHRS, CDR2 YFSETQ. J gave up 2 bases and V 3 bases, and 5 bases lay outside the gene matches. CDR3 loop: CASSSAAGAYEQYF. In DNA form, the CDR3 reads TGCGCCAGCAGCTCGGCGGCGGGAGCCTACGAGCAGTACTTC. Full variable domain (rest looked up from reference TRBV5-1 and TRBJ2-7): KAGVTQTPRYLIKTRGQQVTLSCSPISGHRSVSWYQQTPGQGLQFLFEYFSETQRNKGNFPGRFSGRQFSNSRSEMNVSTLELGDSALYLCASSSAAGAYEQYFGPGTRLTVT.

The gene calls are TRBV29-1 and TRBJ2-1; a weak D match, TRBD1 (6 bases). CDR1 SQVTM and CDR2 ANQGSEA come from the germline V gene. The CDR3 contains 14 residues. The V and J ends lost 1 base and 6 bases respectively, with 13 bases between them. The CDR3 reads CSVEVGGSPNEQFF. CDR3 nucleotide sequence: TGCAGCGTTGAAGTTGGGGGCAGCCCCAATGAGCAGTTCTTC.

The chain links TRBV19 to TRBJ1-4; D perhaps matches TRBD1 (6 bases). The germline V and J ends were trimmed by 7 bases and 3 bases, with 12 bases remaining between them. This CDR3 has 14 amino acids. Per the germline V gene, CDR1 is LNHDA and CDR2 is SQIVND (reference sequence). CDR3 bases: TGTGCCAGTAACCGGGACACCGCTAATGAAAAACTGTTTTTT. This gives the protein CASNRDTANEKLFF.

The chain carries TRBV7-9 and TRBJ1-1; a possible D gene is TRBD1 (5 bases). The CDR3 has 13 residues. V was shortened by 1 base and J by 5 bases, with 8 bases between the two germline ends. CDR1 is SEHNR, CDR2 FQNEAQ, per germline (reference sequence). The CDR3 DNA reads TGTGCCAGCAGCTTAGATGGGGGGACTGAAGCTTTCTTT. Its protein product is CASSLDGGTEAFF.

V is TRBV29-1 and J is TRBJ1-3; D uncertain. This CDR3 is 12 amino acids long. Per germline, CDR1 SQVTM and CDR2 ANQGSEA. V was clipped by 1 base and J by 4 bases, with 5 bases between them. CDR3 bases: TGCAGCGTTGAAGGAGGAGGAAACACCATATATTTT. Amino acids: CSVEGGGNTIYF.

The V gene is TRBV5-4, the J gene TRBJ2-1; D is uncertain. The CDR3 loop spans 18 amino acids. Trimming cost V 6 bases and J 8 bases, with 30 bases left between them. Germline V gene sequence: CDR1 SGHNT, CDR2 YYREEE (reference sequence). CDR3 sequence: CASNEQTWASRGADEQFF. CDR3 nucleotide sequence: TGTGCCAGCAACGAGCAGACCTGGGCTTCTCGAGGAGCCGATGAGCAGTTCTTC.

The chain links TRBV5-1 to TRBJ1-2; no clear D. The CDR3 runs to 15 residues. The V end was cut by 2 bases, the J end by 2 bases, with 13 bases between. Germline V gene sequence: CDR1 SGHRS, CDR2 YFSETQ. CDR3 bases: TGCGCCAGCAGCTTAGGACCGACGACCAACTATGGCTACACCTTC. It encodes CASSLGPTTNYGYTF.

The chain carries TRBV27 and TRBJ2-2, with TRBD1 as a possible D gene (5 bases). This CDR3 is built from 13 residues. The V gene lost 5 bases and the J gene lost 7 bases, with 11 bases spanning the gap. From germline, CDR1 is MNHEY and CDR2 SMNVEV (reference sequence). The CDR3 DNA reads as TGTGCCAGCAGTCCCAGGGTATACGGGGAGCTGTTTTTT. Protein: CASSPRVYGELFF.

The chain recombines TRBV29-1 with TRBJ2-5; the D is unclear. The germline gives CDR1 SQVTM, CDR2 ANQGSEA. This CDR3 has 11 residues. Trimming stripped 6 bases from V and 5 bases from J, with 10 bases between. The CDR3 spells CSVEPDETQYF. The CDR3 DNA sequence: TGCAGCGTCGAGCCCGATGAGACCCAGTACTTC.

CDR3 sequence reads: CASSRIGELFF. The CDR3 DNA sequence: TGTGCCAGCTCACGTATCGGGGAGCTGTTTTTT. V gene TRBV18 combines with J gene TRBJ2-2; the D is unclear. The CDR3 is 11 amino acids. In germline, CDR1 is KGHSH, CDR2 LQKENI. V was pared by 4 bases and J by 7 bases, with 4 bases between.

The chain carries TRBV29-1 and TRBJ1-2; TRBD1 matches at 8 bases. CDR1 and CDR2 (germline): SQVTM, ANQGSEA. This CDR3 has 14 residues. V dropped 8 bases and J dropped 8; count of bases not matched to a gene: 16. The CDR3 region is CSYSDGRGLRGYTF. CDR3 sequence (DNA): TGCAGCTACAGTGACGGCAGGGGGCTTCGAGGCTACACCTTC.

This clone was recorded once. The V gene is TRBV29-1, the J gene TRBJ2-1; the D gene is possibly TRBD2 (5 bases). The CDR3 runs to 11 residues. The V end was cut by 6 bases, the J end by 9 bases, with 12 bases between. Germline CDR1 SQVTM, CDR2 ANQGSEA. The CDR3 sequence: CSVTLVFEQFF. In nucleotides, the CDR3 is TGCAGCGTGACACTAGTGTTTGAGCAGTTCTTC.

This chain uses TRBV7-2 with TRBJ1-6; no reliable D call. Between the trimmed V and J ends, which lost 1 base and 5 bases, there was a span of 12 bases. This CDR3 contains 16 residues. Germline V gene sequence: CDR1 SGHTA, CDR2 FQGNSA. CDR3 loop: CASSLDRSFDNSPLHF. The CDR3 region has the DNA TGTGCCAGCAGCTTAGATCGGTCCTTCGATAATTCACCCCTCCACTTT.

The chain links TRBV7-9 to TRBJ2-4; no clear D gene. Trimming took off 5 bases at V and 9 bases at J, with 8 bases between the two ends. This CDR3 is 11 amino acids long. Germline lookup yields CDR1 SEHNR and CDR2 FQNEAQ (reference sequence). CDR3 residues: CASSPPGIQYF. DNA for the CDR3: TGTGCCAGCAGCCCCCCCGGCATTCAGTACTTC. Drawing the rest from reference TRBV7-9 and TRBJ2-4, the complete variable domain is DTGVSQNPRHKITKRGQNVTFRCDPISEHNRLYWYRQTLGQGPEFLTYFQNEAQLEKSRLLSDRFSAERPKGSFSTLEIQRTEQGDSAMYLCASSPPGIQYFGAGTRLSVL.

This clone occurred once. CDR3 protein: CAWSVRRGGSPLHF. CDR3 DNA sequence: TGTGCCTGGAGTGTACGACGGGGAGGTTCACCCCTCCACTTT. The rearrangement joins TRBV30 to TRBJ1-6; the D is unclear. Trimming left V 0 bases short and J 9 bases short, with 12 bases between. CDR3 size: 14 residues. The germline gives CDR1 GTSNPN, CDR2 SVGIG (reference sequence).

The chain uses TRBV30 and TRBJ1-4; 7 bases map to TRBD1. The germline V gene has CDR1 GTSNPN and CDR2 SVGIG (reference sequence). Trimming took 1 base from V and 3 from J; bases not matched to a gene: 5. The CDR3 has 15 amino acids. The CDR3, as DNA: TGTGCCTGGAGTGAGAGGGGGCGGGCTAATGAAAAACTGTTTTTT. Translation gives CAWSERGRANEKLFF.

This clone came up a few times. The sample carries other DNA sequences with the same CDR3. The V gene is TRBV7-2, the J gene TRBJ1-1; D is perhaps TRBD1 (5 bases). This CDR3 has 14 amino acids. V lost 1 base to trimming and J lost 0 bases, with 6 bases between them. The germline V gene has CDR1 SGHTA and CDR2 FQGNSA. The DNA for the CDR3 is TGTGCCAGCAGCTTAGGGGGCATGAACACTGAAGCTTTCTTT. It codes for CASSLGGMNTEAFF.